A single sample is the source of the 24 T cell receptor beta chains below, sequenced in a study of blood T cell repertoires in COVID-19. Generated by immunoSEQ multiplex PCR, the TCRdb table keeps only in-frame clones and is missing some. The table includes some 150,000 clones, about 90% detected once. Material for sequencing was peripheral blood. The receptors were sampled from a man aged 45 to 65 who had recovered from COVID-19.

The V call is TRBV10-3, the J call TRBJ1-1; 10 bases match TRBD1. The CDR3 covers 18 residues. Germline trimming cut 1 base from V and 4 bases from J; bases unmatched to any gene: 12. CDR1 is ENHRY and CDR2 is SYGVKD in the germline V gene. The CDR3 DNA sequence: TGTGCCATCAGTGAGTTGTTCGGGACAGGGGTAGGAGGCACTGAAGCTTTCTTT. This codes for CAISELFGTGVGGTEAFF.

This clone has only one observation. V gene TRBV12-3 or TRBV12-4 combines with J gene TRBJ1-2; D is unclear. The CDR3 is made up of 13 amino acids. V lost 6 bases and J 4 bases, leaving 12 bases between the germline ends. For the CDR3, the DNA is TGTGCCAGCAGCCCGGGAACAAGCTATGGCTACACCTTC. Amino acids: CASSPGTSYGYTF.

DNA for the CDR3: TGTGCCAGCAGTAACCCGGGGGGCTACACCTTC. It codes for CASSNPGGYTF. The rearrangement uses TRBV12-3 or TRBV12-4 and TRBJ1-2, with no clear D. The length of the CDR3 is 11 residues. Deletions cut 5 bases from V and 8 bases from J, with 9 bases between.

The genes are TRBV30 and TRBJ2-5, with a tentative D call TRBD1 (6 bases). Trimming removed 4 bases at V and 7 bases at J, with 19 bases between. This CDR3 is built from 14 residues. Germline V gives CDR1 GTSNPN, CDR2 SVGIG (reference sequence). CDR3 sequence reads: CAWKSLGTKGTQYF. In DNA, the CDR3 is TGTGCCTGGAAGAGTCTGGGGACAAAGGGGACCCAGTACTTC.

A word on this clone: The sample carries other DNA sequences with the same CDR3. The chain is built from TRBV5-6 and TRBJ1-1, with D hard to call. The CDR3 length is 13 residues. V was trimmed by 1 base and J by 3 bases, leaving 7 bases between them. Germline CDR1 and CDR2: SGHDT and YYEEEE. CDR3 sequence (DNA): TGTGCCAGCAGCTTGAGACGGGACACTGAAGCTTTCTTT. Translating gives CASSLRRDTEAFF. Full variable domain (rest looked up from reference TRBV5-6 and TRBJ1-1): DAGVTQSPTHLIKTRGQQVTLRCSPKSGHDTVSWYQQALGQGPQFIFQYYEEEERQRGNFPDRFSGHQFPNYSSELNVNALLLGDSALYLCASSLRRDTEAFFGQGTRLTVV.

CDR3 residues: CASNRDYNSPLHF. The CDR3 bases are TGTGCCAGCAACCGGGACTATAATTCACCCCTCCACTTT. The chain combines TRBV9 with TRBJ1-6; D is undetermined. CDR1 SGDLS and CDR2 YYNGEE come from the germline V gene. CDR3 size: 13 residues. Trimming removed 6 bases at V and 3 bases at J, with 7 bases between.

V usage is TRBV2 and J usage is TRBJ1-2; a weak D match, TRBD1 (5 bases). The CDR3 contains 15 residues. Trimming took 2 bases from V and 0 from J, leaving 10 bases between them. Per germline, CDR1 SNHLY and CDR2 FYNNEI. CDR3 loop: CASSELGGANYGYTF. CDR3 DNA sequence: TGTGCCAGCAGTGAACTGGGAGGGGCTAACTATGGCTACACCTTC.

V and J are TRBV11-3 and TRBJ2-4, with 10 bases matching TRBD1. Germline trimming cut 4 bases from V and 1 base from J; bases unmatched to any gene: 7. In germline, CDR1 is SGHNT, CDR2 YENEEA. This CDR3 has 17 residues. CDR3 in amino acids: CASSSGQGLLAKNIQYF. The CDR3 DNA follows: TGTGCCAGCAGCTCGGGACAGGGGCTTTTGGCCAAAAACATTCAGTACTTC.

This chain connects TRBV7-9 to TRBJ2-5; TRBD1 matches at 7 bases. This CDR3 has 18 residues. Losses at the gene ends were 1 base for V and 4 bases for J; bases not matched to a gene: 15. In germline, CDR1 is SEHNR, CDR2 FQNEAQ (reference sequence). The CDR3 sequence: CASSLGGTATSSRETQYF. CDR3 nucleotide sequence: TGTGCCAGCAGCTTAGGGGGGACAGCTACATCCTCCAGAGAGACCCAGTACTTC.

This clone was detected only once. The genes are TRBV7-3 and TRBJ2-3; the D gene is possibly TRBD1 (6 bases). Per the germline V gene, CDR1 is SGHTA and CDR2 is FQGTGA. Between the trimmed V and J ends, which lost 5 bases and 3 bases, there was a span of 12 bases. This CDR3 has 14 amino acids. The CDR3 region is CASSTGFQTDTQYF. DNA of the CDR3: TGTGCCAGCAGCACAGGGTTCCAGACAGATACGCAGTATTTT.

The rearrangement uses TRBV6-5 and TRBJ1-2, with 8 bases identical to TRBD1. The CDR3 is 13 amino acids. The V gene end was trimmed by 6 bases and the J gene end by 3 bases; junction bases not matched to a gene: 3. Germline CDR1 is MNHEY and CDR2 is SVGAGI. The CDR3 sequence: CASRTGDYYGYTF. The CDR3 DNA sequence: TGTGCCAGCAGGACAGGGGATTACTATGGCTACACCTTC.

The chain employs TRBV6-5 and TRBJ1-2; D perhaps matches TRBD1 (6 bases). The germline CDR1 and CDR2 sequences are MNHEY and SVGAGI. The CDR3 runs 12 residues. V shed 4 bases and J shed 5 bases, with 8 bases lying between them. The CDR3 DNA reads TGTGCCAGCAGTTTCCAGGGGTATGGCTACACCTTC. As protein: CASSFQGYGYTF.

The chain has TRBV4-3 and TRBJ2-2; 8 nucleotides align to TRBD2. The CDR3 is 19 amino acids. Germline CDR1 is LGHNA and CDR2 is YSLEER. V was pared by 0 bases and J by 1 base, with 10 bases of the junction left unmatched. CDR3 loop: CASSQDPGREGGNTGELFF. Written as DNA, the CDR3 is TGCGCCAGCAGCCAAGATCCAGGCCGGGAGGGGGGGAACACCGGGGAGCTGTTTTTT.

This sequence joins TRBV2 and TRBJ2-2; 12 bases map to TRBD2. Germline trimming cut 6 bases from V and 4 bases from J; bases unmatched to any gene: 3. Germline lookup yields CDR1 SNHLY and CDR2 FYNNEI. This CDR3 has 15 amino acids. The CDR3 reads CASRASGGVTGELFF. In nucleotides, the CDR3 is TGTGCCAGCAGAGCTAGCGGGGGGGTCACCGGGGAGCTGTTTTTT.

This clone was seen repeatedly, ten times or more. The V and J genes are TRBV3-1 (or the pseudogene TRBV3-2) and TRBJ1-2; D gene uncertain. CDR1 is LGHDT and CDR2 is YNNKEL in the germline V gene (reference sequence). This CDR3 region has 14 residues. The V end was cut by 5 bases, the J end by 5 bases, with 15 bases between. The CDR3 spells CASSSQRPQYGYTF. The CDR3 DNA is TGTGCCAGCAGCTCTCAGAGGCCTCAATATGGCTACACCTTC.

This chain's CDR3 is CASSLAGATGENYGYTF. The CDR3, as DNA: TGTGCCAGCAGCTTAGCCGGAGCGACAGGGGAAAACTATGGCTACACCTTC. The chain joins TRBV7-2 to TRBJ1-2, with 8 bases aligning to TRBD1. The CDR3 sequence is 17 residues long. J was trimmed by 2 bases and V by 0 bases; bases with no gene match: 8. Germline values: CDR1 SGHTA, CDR2 FQGNSA.

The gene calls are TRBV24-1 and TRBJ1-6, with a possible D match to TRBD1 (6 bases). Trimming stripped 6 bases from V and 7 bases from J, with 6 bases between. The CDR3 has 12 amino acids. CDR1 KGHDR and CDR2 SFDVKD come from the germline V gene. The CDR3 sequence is CATSTGNSPLHF. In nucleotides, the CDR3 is TGTGCCACCAGTACAGGGAATTCACCCCTCCACTTT.

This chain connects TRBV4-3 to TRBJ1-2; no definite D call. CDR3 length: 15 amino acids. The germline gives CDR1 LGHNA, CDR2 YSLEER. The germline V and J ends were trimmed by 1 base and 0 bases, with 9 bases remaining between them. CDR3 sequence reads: CASSQAAGTNYGYTF. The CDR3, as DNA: TGCGCCAGCAGCCAAGCGGCGGGAACTAACTATGGCTACACCTTC.

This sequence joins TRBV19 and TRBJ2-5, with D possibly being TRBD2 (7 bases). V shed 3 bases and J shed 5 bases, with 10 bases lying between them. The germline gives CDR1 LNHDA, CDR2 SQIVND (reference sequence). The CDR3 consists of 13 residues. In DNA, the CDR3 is TGTGCCAGTAGTATGGGCGGGGGCGAGACCCAGTACTTC. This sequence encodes CASSMGGGETQYF.

The CDR3 DNA sequence: TGTGCCAGCAGCCAAGACTCGGACAGGGGCCATTCACCCCTCCACTTT. Protein sequence: CASSQDSDRGHSPLHF. The chain uses TRBV4-2 and TRBJ1-6, with TRBD1 matching over 9 bases. Germline V CDR1 and CDR2: LGHNA, YNFKEQ. After removal of 0 bases from V and 8 bases from J, the junction contained 5 bases not matched to a gene. The CDR3 spans 16 residues.

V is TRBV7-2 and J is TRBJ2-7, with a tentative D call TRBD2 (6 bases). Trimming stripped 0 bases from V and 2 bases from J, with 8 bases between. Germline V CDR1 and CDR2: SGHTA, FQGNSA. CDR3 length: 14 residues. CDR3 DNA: TGTGCCAGCAGCTTAGCCGGGGGACCCTACGAGCAGTACTTC. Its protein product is CASSLAGGPYEQYF.

The CDR3 nucleotides read TGTGCCAGCTCACCAGGGGAGCCCATGGAGACCCAGTACTTC. Its protein is CASSPGEPMETQYF. V is TRBV18 and J is TRBJ2-5; TRBD2 is a possible D gene (5 bases). This CDR3 has 14 amino acids. The germline V and J ends were trimmed by 2 bases and 5 bases, with 12 bases remaining between them. Germline assignment: CDR1 KGHSH and CDR2 LQKENI.

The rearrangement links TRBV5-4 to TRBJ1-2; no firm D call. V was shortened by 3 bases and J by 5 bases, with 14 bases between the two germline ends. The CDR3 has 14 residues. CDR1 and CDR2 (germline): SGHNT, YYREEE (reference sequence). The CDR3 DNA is TGTGCCAGCAGCTCGGAGCGGGGTTATTATGGCTACACCTTC. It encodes CASSSERGYYGYTF.

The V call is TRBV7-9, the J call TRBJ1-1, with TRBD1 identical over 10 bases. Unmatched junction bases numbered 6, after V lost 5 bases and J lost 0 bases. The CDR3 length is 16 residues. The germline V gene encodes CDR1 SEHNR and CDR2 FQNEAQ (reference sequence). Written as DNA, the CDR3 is TGTGCCAGCAGCCCGGGACAGGGGAAAATGAACACTGAAGCTTTCTTT. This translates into CASSPGQGKMNTEAFF.